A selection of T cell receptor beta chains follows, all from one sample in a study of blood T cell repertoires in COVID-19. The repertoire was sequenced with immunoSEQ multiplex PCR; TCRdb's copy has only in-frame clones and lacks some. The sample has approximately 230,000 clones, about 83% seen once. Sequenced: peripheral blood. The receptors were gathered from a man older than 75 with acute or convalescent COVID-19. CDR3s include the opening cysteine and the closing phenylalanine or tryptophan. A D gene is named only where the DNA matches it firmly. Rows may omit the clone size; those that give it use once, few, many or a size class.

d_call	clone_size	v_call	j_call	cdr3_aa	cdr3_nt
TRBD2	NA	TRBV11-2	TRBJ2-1	CASSLAGGSYNEQFF	TGTGCCAGCAGCTTGGCGGGGGGCTCCTACAATGAGCAGTTCTTC
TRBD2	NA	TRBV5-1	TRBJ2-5	CASSLTGGPQETQYF	TGCGCCAGCAGCTTGACGGGAGGGCCTCAAGAGACCCAGTACTTC
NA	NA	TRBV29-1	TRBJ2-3	CSVKRSNTDTQYF	TGCAGCGTTAAGCGGAGTAACACAGATACGCAGTATTTT
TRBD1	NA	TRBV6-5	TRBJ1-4	CASKTGQLDEKLFF	TGTGCCAGCAAAACGGGACAGTTGGATGAAAAACTGTTTTTT
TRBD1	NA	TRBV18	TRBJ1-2	CASSPPGQGARADYGYTF	TGTGCCAGCTCACCACCGGGACAGGGGGCGCGTGCTGACTATGGCTACACCTTC
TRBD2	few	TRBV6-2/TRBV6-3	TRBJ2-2	CASSYSSGALTGELFF	TGTGCCAGCAGTTACTCTAGCGGGGCGCTCACCGGGGAGCTGTTTTTT
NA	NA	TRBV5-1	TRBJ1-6	CASSSLRGADSPLHF	TGCGCCAGCAGCTCACTGCGGGGGGCGGATTCACCCCTCCACTTT
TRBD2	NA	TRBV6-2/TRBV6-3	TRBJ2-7	CASTPPPGRDEQYF	TGTGCCAGCACCCCCCCGCCAGGGAGGGACGAGCAGTACTTC
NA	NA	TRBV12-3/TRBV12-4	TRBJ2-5	CASSLYETQYF	TGTGCCAGCAGTTTGTATGAGACCCAGTACTTC
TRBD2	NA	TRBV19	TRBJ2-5	CASSISSGSLGETQYF	TGTGCCAGTAGTATATCTAGCGGATCTCTGGGAGAGACCCAGTACTTC
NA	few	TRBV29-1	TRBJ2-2	CSVVVTAGELFF	TGCAGCGTTGTAGTAACGGCCGGGGAGCTGTTTTTT
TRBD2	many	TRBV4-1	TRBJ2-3	CASSPLGASGQFTDTQYF	TGCGCCAGCAGCCCCTTGGGGGCTAGCGGGCAATTCACAGATACGCAGTATTTT
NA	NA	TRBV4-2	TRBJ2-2	CASSQDLRATGELFF	TGTGCCAGCAGCCAAGATCTGCGGGCTACCGGGGAGCTGTTTTTT
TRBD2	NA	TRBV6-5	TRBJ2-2	CASSQTSGGALFF	TGTGCCAGCAGCCAAACTAGCGGGGGGGCATTGTTTTTT
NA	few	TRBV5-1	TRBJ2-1	CASRPDTGAYNEQFF	TGCGCCAGCAGACCCGACACAGGAGCCTACAATGAGCAGTTCTTC
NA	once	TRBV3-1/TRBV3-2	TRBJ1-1	CASSRTRTEAFF	TGTGCCAGCAGCCGGACACGAACTGAAGCTTTCTTT
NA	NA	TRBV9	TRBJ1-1	CASSVGGTPTEAFF	TGTGCCAGCAGCGTAGGGGGGACACCCACTGAAGCTTTCTTT
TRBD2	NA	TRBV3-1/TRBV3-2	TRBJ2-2	CASSQGGTSENTGELFF	TGTGCCAGCAGCCAAGGGGGGACTAGCGAGAACACCGGGGAGCTGTTTTTT
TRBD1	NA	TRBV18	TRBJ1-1	CASSPGTGGLNTEAFF	TGTGCCAGCTCACCGGGGACAGGGGGCTTGAACACTGAAGCTTTCTTT
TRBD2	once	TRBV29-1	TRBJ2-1	CSVGSGRASYNEQFF	TGCAGCGTTGGTAGCGGGAGGGCCTCCTACAATGAGCAGTTCTTC
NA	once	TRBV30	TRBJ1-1	CAWSVGLRGNTEAFF	TGTGCCTGGAGTGTAGGGCTGCGGGGGAACACTGAAGCTTTCTTT
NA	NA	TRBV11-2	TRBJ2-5	CASRAPTSGMRFGPQYF	TGTGCCAGCAGAGCCCCTACGTCCGGGATGCGTTTTGGGCCCCAGTACTTC
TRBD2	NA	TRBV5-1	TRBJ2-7	CASSLTSGSYEQYF	TGCGCCAGCAGCTTGACTAGCGGATCCTACGAGCAGTACTTC
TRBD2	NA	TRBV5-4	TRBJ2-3	CASSSGLDYTDTQYF	TGTGCCAGCAGCTCGGGACTAGACTACACAGATACGCAGTATTTT
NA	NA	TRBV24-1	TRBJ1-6	CATSDSLYNSPLHF	TGTGCCACCAGTGATTCTCTCTATAATTCACCCCTCCACTTT
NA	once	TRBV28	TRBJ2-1	CASSPVVVNEQFF	TGTGCCAGCAGCCCGGTAGTGGTCAATGAGCAGTTCTTC
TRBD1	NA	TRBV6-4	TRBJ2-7	CASRGTGDGEQYF	TGTGCCAGCAGGGGGACAGGTGACGGGGAGCAGTACTTC
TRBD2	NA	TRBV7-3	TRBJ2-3	CASSLGGSGTDTQYF	TGTGCCAGCAGCTTAGGCGGGAGCGGCACAGATACGCAGTATTTT
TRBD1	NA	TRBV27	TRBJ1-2	CASSLQGQDGYTF	TGTGCCAGCAGTTTACAGGGACAGGATGGCTACACCTTC
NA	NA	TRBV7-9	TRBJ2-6	CASSYYSGANVLTF	TGTGCCAGCAGCTATTACTCTGGGGCCAACGTCCTGACTTTC
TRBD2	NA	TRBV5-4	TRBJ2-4	CASSLEGLAGGREF	TGTGCCAGCAGCTTGGAAGGACTAGCGGGGGGTCGAGAATTC
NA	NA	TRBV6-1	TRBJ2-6	CASSAPTGTSGANVLTF	TGTGCCAGCAGTGCACCTACAGGGACCTCTGGGGCCAACGTCCTGACTTTC
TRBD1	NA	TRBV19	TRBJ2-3	CASSPTGQGALSTDTQYF	TGTGCCAGTAGTCCAACGGGACAGGGGGCTTTGAGCACAGATACGCAGTATTTT
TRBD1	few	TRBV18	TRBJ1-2	CASSPPGQFYGYTF	TGTGCCAGCTCACCACCGGGACAGTTCTATGGCTACACCTTC